The clone carrying this T cell receptor (beta chain) was counted only a few times. Antigen: not known. RNA transcripts were the template for amplifying TCR beta CDR3 regions. Carried out on the TCR CDR3, a first-round RT-PCR used the HTBI primer set. One entry per CDR3 protein results from TCRdb running MiXCR on the multiplex PCR reads. The data contain hundreds of thousands of distinct CDR3 sequences, roughly 15% of them singletons. These data come from a study of T cells in Graves' hyperthyroidism and ophthalmopathy. Study conclusions and caveats: In the blood, most expanded thyroid clonotypes above 0.001 appeared as well.

Losses at the gene ends were 4 bases for V and 4 bases for J; bases not matched to a gene: 9. This CDR3 contains 15 residues. Germline CDR1 reads SGHRS; CDR2 reads YFSETQ. The chain carries TRBV5-1 and TRBJ1-1; 8 bases agree with TRBD1. The sample consisted of blood. The clonotype was recovered from a woman between 50 and 59 years old with Graves' ophthalmopathy. CDR3 nucleotide sequence: TGCGCCAGCAGCGGGAAGGACAGGGCCCTCACTGAAGCTTTCTTT. This translates into CASSGKDRALTEAFF.